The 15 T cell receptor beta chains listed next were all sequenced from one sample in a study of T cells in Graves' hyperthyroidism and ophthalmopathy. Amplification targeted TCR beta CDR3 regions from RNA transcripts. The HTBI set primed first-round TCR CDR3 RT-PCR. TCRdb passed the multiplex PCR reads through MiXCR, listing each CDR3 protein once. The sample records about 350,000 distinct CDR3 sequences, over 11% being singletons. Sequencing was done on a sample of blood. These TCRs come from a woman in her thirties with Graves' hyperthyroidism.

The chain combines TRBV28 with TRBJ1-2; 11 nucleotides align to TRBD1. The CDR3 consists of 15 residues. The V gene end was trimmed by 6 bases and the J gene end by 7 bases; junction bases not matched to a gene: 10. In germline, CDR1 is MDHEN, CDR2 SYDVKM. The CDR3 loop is CASRSVGQGAIGYTF. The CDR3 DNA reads TGTGCCAGCAGAAGTGTTGGACAGGGGGCTATTGGCTACACCTTC.

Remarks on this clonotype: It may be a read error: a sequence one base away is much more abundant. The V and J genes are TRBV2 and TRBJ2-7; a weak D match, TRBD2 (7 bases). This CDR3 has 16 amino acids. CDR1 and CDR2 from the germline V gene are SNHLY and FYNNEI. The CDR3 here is CASSESKLRGRYEPYF. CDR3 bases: TGTGCCAGCAGTGAGAGTAAGTTGCGGGGGCGCTACGAGCCGTACTTC.

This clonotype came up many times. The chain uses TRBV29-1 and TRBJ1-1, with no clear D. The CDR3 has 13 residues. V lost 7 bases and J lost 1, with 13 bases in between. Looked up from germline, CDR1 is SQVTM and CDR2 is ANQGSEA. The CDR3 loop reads CSASGGWNTEAFF. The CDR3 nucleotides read TGCAGCGCCTCAGGAGGGTGGAACACTGAAGCTTTCTTT.

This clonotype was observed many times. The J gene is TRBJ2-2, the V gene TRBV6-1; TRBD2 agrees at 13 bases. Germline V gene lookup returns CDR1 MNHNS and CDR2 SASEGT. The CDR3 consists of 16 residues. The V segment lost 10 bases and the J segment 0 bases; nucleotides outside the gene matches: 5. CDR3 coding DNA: TGTGCCACCGGGACTAGCGGGGTTTCGAACACCGGGGAGCTGTTTTTT. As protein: CATGTSGVSNTGELFF.

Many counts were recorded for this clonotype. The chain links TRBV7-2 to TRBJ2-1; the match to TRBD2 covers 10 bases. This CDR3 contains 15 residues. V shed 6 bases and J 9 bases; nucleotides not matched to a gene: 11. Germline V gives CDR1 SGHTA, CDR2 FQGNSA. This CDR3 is CASSLAASGRAEQFF. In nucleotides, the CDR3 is TGTGCCAGCAGTCTAGCGGCTAGCGGGAGAGCTGAGCAGTTCTTC.

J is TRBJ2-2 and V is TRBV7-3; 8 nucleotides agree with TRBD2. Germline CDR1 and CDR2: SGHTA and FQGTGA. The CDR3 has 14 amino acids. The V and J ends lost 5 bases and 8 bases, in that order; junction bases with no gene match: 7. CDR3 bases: TGTGCCAGCAGCCCAACGGGGGGGAATGGGGAGCTGTTTTTT. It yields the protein CASSPTGGNGELFF.

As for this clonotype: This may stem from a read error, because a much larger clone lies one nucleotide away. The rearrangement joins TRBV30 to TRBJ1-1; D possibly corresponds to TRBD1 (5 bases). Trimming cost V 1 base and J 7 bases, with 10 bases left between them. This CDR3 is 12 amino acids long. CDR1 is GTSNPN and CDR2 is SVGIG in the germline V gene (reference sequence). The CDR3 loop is CAWSGWGSEAFF. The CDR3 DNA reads TGTGCCTGGAGTGGGTGGGGGAGTGAAGCTTTCTTT.

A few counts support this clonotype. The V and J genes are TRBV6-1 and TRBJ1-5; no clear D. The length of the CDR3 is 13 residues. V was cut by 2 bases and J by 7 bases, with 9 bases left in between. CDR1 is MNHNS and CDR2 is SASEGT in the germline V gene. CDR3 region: CASSERVRQPQHF. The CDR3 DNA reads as TGTGCCAGCAGTGAACGTGTTAGACAGCCCCAGCATTTT.

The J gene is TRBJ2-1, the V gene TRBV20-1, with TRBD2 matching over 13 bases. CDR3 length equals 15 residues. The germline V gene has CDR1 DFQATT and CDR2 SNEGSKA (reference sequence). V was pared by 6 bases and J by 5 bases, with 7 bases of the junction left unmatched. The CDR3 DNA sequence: TGCAGTGCCACTCCGGGACTAGCGGGAAACAATGAGCAGTTCTTC. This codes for CSATPGLAGNNEQFF.

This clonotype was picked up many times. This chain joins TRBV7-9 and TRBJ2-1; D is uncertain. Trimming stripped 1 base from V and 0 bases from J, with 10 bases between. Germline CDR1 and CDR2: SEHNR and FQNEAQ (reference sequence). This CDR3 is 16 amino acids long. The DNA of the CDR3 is TGTGCCAGCAGCTTAGGATTGCGGATCTCCTACAATGAGCAGTTCTTC. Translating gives CASSLGLRISYNEQFF. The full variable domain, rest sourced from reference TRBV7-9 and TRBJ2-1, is DTGVSQNPRHKITKRGQNVTFRCDPISEHNRLYWYRQTLGQGPEFLTYFQNEAQLEKSRLLSDRFSAERPKGSFSTLEIQRTEQGDSAMYLCASSLGLRISYNEQFFGPGTRLTVL.

The CDR3 bases are TGCGCCAGCAGCTTGGCGACGGGCGGGGCCAACGTCCTGACTTTC. As protein: CASSLATGGANVLTF. V and J are TRBV5-1 and TRBJ2-6, with D uncertain. Trimming took off 0 bases at V and 4 bases at J, with 8 bases between the two ends. From germline, CDR1 is SGHRS and CDR2 YFSETQ. The CDR3 runs 15 residues.

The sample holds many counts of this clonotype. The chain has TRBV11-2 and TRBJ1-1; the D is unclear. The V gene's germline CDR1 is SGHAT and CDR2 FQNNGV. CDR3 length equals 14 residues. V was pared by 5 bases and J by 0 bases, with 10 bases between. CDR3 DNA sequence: TGTGCCAGCAGCCCCCCGAGGATGAACACTGAAGCTTTCTTT. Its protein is CASSPPRMNTEAFF.

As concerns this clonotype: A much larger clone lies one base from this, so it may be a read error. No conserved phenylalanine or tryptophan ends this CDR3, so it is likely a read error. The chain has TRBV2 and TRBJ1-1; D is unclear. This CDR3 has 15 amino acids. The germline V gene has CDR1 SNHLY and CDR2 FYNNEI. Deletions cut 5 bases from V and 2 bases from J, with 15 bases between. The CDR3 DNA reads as TGTGCCAGCAGTCCTGGTAGGGTTGGCAACACTGAAGCTTTCCTT. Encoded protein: CASSPGRVGNTEAFL.

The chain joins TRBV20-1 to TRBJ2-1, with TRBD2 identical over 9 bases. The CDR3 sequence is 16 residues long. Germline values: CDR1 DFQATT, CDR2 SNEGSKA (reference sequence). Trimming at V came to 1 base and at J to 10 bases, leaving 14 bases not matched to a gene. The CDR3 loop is CSARAGLGGRALEQFF. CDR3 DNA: TGCAGTGCTAGAGCGGGTCTTGGCGGGAGGGCTTTAGAGCAGTTCTTC.

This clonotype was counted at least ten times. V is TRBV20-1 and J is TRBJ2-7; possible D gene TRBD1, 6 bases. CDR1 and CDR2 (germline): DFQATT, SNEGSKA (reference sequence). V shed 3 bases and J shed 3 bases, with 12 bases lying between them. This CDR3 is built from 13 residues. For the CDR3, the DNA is TGCAGTGCTAGGGCTGGGGGCGTCTACGAGCAGTACTTC. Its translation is CSARAGGVYEQYF.